This T cell receptor (beta chain) was captured by sequencing in a study of metastatic and nonmetastatic thyroid tumors. Germline values: CDR1 DFQATT, CDR2 SNEGSKA (reference sequence). This CDR3 spans 13 amino acids. All patients were treatment-naive before thyroid surgery. On this clone itself: Germline and junction disagree at one end, which may indicate a read error.

TCRdb re-clonotyped the PCR reads through MiXCR. The sample contains nearly 15,000 clones, around 20% of which appear only once. Sequencing input: blood. V and J are TRBV20-1 and TRBJ2-1; 11 nucleotides line up with TRBD2. The clonotype was recovered from a female donor with papillary thyroid cancer or a benign thyroid nodule (not recorded which). Some clones in this sample may be carry-over from other donors' samples. CDR3 residues: CSARFTGTSGSYF. CDR3 DNA sequence: TGCAGTGCTAGATTTACCGGGACTAGCGGATCGTATTTC.